The text below deals with one TCR beta chain. This clone occurred a few times. Its cognate antigen has yet to be identified. One base away there is no much larger clone; base qualities are not given. The data stem from a study of OX40 agonist ivuxolimab in advanced cancers. In the study overall: The costimulatory receptor OX40 (CD134) was targeted by ivuxolimab, a fully human IgG2 agonistic monoclonal antibody. The point of sequencing TCRbeta in the periphery was to test whether ivuxolimab changed TCR sequence diversity and drove clonal T-cell expansion. Of the roughly 51 patients in dose escalation, about 20 had hepatocellular carcinoma, roughly 15 had melanoma, 9 had renal cell carcinoma and 9 had head and neck cancer. A male proportion of around 81% and a mean age of 60 years, ranging from roughly 23 to 79, were recorded for the dose-escalation cohort. Intravenous ivuxolimab was administered to patients every 2 weeks at six dose levels: 0.01, 0.1, 0.3, 1.5, 3 and 10 mg/kg. Three dose-escalation patients achieved partial responses, one with hepatocellular carcinoma and two with cutaneous melanoma. Patients were allowed to have had prior anti-PD-1, anti-PD-L1 or anti-CTLA-4 therapy, and around two fifths of the dose-escalation patients had been treated with checkpoint inhibitors. The paper covers the monotherapy dose-escalation part of the phase I ivuxolimab trial, which included N = 52 patients. Results and caveats for the whole study, not just this receptor: On average, CD8+ T cells showed more expanded clones than CD4+ T cells after ivuxolimab. Partial responders in the 0.1-3.0 mg/kg groups had among the lowest normalized peripheral clonal expansion, especially among CD8+ T cells. At doses of 0.1 to 3.0 mg/kg, clonal expansion of both CD4+ and CD8+ T cells in blood was seen between baseline and week 6. Low levels of normalized T-cell clonal expansion were also seen in some patients who did not respond. The antigen specificity of the clonally expanded peripheral T cells was not determined.

Genomic DNA was extracted from sorted cells for sequencing of the TCRbeta CDR3 region. TCRbeta CDR3 regions were sequenced using the immunoSEQ Assay. In TCRdb, the immuneACCESS table is reduced to in-frame sequences with V and J assigned. These tables do not hold every clone; where another copy was compared, an unresolved V gene accounts for under half, and the others remain unexplained. For this sample the table gives tens of thousands of clones, of which approximately 83% were detected only once. The top ten hold roughly 0.7% of the sample. Patients with autoimmune disease history or receiving systemic immunosuppression were excluded from the trial. Peripheral blood for TCR sequencing was collected from all dose cohorts at baseline, on cycle 4 day 1, and on cycle 7 day 1. Samples came from an open-label, multicenter, first-in-human phase I dose-escalation trial of ivuxolimab. Adults with locally advanced or metastatic melanoma, renal cell carcinoma, hepatocellular carcinoma or head and neck squamous cell carcinoma were enrolled in the trial. Before TCR sequencing, CD4+ and CD8+ T cells were separately sorted from peripheral blood.

V lost 2 bases and J lost 5 bases; the stretch between them is 6 bases long. The CDR3 contains 12 residues, cysteine and phenylalanine counted. Left in the record is the CDR3 DNA by itself, 36 bases read in frame from the first base. Per the germline V gene (reference sequence), SEHNR is the CDR1 and FQNEAQ is the CDR2. Specimen: CD4+ or CD8+ T cells sorted from blood, collected in a trial of the OX40 agonist ivuxolimab. The V and J genes are TRBV7-9 and TRBJ1-1; there is no confident call for the D gene. This TCR was sampled from an adult with an advanced solid tumor such as melanoma, head and neck, liver or kidney cancer. The CDR3 protein: CASSLRVTEAFF. The nucleotides are TGTGCCAGCAGCTTAAGGGTTACTGAAGCTTTCTTT. This CDR3, with the reference TRBV7-9 and TRBJ1-1 proteins standing in past its ends, gives the full variable domain DTGVSQNPRHKITKRGQNVTFRCDPISEHNRLYWYRQTLGQGPEFLTYFQNEAQLEKSRLLSDRFSAERPKGSFSTLEIQRTEQGDSAMYLCASSLRVTEAFFGQGTRLTVV.